This T cell receptor beta chain originates from a study of blood T cells in healthy people across ages. The study, taken as a whole, reports: Estimated diversity, derived from one million T cells, was regarded as an underestimate.

Combining a sample-barcoded 5' primer with a J-beta primer mix, a second PCR ran for 7 to 11 cycles. TCRdb itself ran the 5' RACE reads through MiXCR, one entry per CDR3 protein. The table lists hundreds of thousands of distinct CDR3 sequences, about 25% of them singletons, with more than 7.5% in the top ten. The donors, aged roughly 6 to 95, were healthy Caucasians from Russia. The germline V and J ends were trimmed by 0 bases and 3 bases, with 12 bases remaining between them. The germline gives CDR1 SGHRS, CDR2 YFSETQ. CDR3 length: 15 residues. A remark on this clonotype: The antigen remains unidentified.

A further study also used this sample, focusing on T cells of mothers and their children. That report adds: In each mother, TCR beta CDR3 reads exceeded 9 million; in each child, they numbered 2.5 million to 3.5 million. The overlap seen between related mothers and children slightly exceeded that of unrelated pairs, though not significantly.

This clonotype was obtained from a boy between 10 and 17 years old in good health. The V gene is TRBV5-1, the J gene TRBJ1-1; tentative D call: TRBD1 (5 bases). The sequencing input was blood. The CDR3 nucleotides are TGCGCCAGCAGCTTGGTTTTCGGGGGGGACACTGAAGCTTTCTTT. It translates to CASSLVFGGDTEAFF. The full variable domain, rest sourced from reference TRBV5-1 and TRBJ1-1, is KAGVTQTPRYLIKTRGQQVTLSCSPISGHRSVSWYQQTPGQGLQFLFEYFSETQRNKGNFPGRFSGRQFSNSRSEMNVSTLELGDSALYLCASSLVFGGDTEAFFGQGTRLTVV.